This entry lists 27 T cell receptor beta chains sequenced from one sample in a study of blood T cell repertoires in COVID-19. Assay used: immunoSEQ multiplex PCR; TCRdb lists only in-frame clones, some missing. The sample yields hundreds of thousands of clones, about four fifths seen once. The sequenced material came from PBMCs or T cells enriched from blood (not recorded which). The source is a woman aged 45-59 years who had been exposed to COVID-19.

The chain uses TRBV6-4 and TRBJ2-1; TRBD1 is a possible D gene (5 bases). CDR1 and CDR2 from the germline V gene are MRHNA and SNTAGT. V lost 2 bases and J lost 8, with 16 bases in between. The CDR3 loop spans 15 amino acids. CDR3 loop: CASSDQGRPVDEQFF. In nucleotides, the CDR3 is TGTGCCAGCAGTGACCAGGGCAGGCCGGTGGATGAGCAGTTCTTC.

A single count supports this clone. CDR3 loop: CASSLDRAAAYGYTF. The CDR3 nucleotides are TGTGCCAGCAGCTTGGACAGGGCTGCCGCCTATGGCTACACCTTC. The V and J genes are TRBV7-8 and TRBJ1-2, with 8 positions matching TRBD1. CDR1 and CDR2 from the germline V gene are SGHVS and FQNEAQ. V was clipped by 3 bases and J by 4 bases; unmatched bases: 7. The CDR3 runs to 15 residues. The full variable domain, with the rest looked up from reference TRBV7-8 and TRBJ1-2, is GAGVSQSPRYKVAKRGQDVALRCDPISGHVSLFWYQQALGQGPEFLTYFQNEAQLDKSGLPSDRFFAERPEGSVSTLKIQRTQQEDSAVYLCASSLDRAAAYGYTFGSGTRLTVV.

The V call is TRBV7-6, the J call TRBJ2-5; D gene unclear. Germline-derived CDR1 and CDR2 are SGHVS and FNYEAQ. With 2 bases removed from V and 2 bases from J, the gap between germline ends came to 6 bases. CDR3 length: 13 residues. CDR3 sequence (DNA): TGTGCCAGCAGCTTAAACAGACAAGAGACCCAGTACTTC. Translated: CASSLNRQETQYF.

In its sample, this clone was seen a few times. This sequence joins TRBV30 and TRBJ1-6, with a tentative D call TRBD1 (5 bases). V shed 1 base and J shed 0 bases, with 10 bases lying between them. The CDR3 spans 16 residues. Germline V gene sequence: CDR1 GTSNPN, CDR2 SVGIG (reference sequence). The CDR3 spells CAWSETASSYNSPLHF. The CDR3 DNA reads TGTGCCTGGAGTGAGACAGCGAGCTCCTATAATTCACCCCTCCACTTT.

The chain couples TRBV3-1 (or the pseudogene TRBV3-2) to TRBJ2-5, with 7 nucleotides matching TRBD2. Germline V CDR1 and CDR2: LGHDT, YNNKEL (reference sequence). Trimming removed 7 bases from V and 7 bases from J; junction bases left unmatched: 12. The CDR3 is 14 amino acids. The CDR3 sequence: CASMGGTAVGTQYF. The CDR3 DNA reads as TGTGCCAGCATGGGGGGGACGGCGGTCGGGACCCAGTACTTC.

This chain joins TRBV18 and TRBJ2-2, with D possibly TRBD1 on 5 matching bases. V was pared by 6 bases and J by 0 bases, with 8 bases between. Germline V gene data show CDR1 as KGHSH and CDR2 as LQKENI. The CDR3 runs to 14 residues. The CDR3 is CASSPRANTGELFF. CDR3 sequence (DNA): TGTGCCAGCTCCCCCAGGGCGAACACCGGGGAGCTGTTTTTT.

This CDR3 reads CASSSRVGRSEQYF. The CDR3 nucleotides read TGTGCCAGCAGCTCCAGGGTGGGCCGATCCGAGCAGTACTTC. The chain couples TRBV7-2 to TRBJ2-7; the D gene is possibly TRBD1 (5 bases). The CDR3 runs 14 residues. Germline CDR1 reads SGHTA; CDR2 reads FQGNSA. V dropped 4 bases and J dropped 6 bases, with 16 bases sitting between them.

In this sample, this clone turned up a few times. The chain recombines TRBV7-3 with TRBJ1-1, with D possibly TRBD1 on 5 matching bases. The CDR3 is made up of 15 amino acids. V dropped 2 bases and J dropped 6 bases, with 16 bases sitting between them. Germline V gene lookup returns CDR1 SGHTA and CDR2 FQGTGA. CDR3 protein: CASSLDTGVRSEAFF. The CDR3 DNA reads TGTGCCAGCAGCTTAGATACGGGGGTCAGATCTGAAGCTTTCTTT.

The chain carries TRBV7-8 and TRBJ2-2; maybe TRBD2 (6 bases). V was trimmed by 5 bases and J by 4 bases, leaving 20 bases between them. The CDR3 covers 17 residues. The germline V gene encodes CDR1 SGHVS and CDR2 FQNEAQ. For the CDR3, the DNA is TGTGCCAGCAGCATACCCATGCCGGGACTGATCACCGGGGAGCTGTTTTTT. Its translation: CASSIPMPGLITGELFF.

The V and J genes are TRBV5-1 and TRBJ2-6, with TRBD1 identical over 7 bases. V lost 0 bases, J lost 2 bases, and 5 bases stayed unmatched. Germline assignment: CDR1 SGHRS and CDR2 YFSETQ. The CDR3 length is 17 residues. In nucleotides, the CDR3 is TGCGCCAGCAGCTTGGCCAGAACAGGGGCTGGGGCCAACGTCCTGACTTTC. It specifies CASSLARTGAGANVLTF.

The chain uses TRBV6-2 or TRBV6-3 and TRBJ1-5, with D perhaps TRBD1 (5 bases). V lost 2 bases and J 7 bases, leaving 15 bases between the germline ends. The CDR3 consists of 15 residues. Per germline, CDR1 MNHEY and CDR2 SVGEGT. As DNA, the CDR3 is TGTGCCAGCAGTTACCAGGGCCTTGGGCGGCAGCCCCAGCATTTT. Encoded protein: CASSYQGLGRQPQHF.

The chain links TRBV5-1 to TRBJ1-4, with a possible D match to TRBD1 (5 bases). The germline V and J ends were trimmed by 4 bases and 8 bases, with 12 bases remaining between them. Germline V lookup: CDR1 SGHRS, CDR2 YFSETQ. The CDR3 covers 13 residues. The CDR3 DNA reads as TGCGCCAGCAGCGTAAAGGGACTGGAAAAACTGTTTTTT. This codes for CASSVKGLEKLFF.

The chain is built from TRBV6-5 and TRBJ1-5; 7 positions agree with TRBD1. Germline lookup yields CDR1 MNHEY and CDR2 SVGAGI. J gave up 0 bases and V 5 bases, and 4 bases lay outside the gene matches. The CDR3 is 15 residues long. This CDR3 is CASSRTGNSNQPQHF. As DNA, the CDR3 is TGTGCCAGCAGTCGGACAGGTAATAGCAATCAGCCCCAGCATTTT.

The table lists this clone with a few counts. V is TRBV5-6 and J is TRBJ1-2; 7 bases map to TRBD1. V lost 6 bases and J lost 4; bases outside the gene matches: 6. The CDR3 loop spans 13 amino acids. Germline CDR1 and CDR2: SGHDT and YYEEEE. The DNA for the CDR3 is TGTGCCAGCACGAGACAGGGAGCCTATGGCTACACCTTC. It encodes CASTRQGAYGYTF. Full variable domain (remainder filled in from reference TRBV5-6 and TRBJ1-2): DAGVTQSPTHLIKTRGQQVTLRCSPKSGHDTVSWYQQALGQGPQFIFQYYEEEERQRGNFPDRFSGHQFPNYSSELNVNALLLGDSALYLCASTRQGAYGYTFGSGTRLTVV.

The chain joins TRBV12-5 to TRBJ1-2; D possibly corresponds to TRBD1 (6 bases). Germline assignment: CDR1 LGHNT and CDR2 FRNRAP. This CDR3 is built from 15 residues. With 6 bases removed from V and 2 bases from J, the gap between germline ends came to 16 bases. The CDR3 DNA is TGTGCTAGTGGGCCGACACAGGGCCTCAACTATGGCTACACCTTC. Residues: CASGPTQGLNYGYTF. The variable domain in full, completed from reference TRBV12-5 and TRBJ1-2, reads DARVTQTPRHKVTEMGQEVTMRCQPILGHNTVFWYRQTMMQGLELLAYFRNRAPLDDSGMPKDRFSAEMPDATLATLKIQPSEPRDSAVYFCASGPTQGLNYGYTFGSGTRLTVV.

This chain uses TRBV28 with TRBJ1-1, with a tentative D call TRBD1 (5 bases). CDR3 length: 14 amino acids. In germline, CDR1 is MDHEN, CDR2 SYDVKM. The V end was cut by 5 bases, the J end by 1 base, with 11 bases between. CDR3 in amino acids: CASSPPGGNTEAFF. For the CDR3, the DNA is TGTGCCAGCAGTCCCCCGGGGGGGAACACTGAAGCTTTCTTT.

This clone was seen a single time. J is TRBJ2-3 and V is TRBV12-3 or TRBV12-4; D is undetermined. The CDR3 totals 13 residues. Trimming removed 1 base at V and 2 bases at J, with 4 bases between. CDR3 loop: CASSLVLTDTQYF. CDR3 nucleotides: TGTGCCAGCAGTTTAGTACTCACAGATACGCAGTATTTT.

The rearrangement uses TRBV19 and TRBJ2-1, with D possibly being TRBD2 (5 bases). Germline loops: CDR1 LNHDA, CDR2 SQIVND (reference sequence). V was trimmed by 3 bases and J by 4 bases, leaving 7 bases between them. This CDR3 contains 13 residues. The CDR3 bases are TGTGCCAGTAGTATCGAGGGATACAATGAGCAGTTCTTC. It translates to CASSIEGYNEQFF.

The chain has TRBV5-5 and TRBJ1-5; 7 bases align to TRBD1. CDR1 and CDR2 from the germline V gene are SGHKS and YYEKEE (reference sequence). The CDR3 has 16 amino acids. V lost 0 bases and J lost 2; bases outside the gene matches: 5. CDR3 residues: CASSLAGQVGNQPQHF. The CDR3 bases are TGTGCCAGCAGCTTGGCCGGACAGGTGGGCAATCAGCCCCAGCATTTT.

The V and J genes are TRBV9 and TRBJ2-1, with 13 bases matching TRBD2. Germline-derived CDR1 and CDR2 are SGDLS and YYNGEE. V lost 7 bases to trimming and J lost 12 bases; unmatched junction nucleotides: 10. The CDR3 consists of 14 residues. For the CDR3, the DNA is TGTGCCAGCTCGTCAACTAGCGGGGGGGAGAGGCAGTTCTTC. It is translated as CASSSTSGGERQFF.

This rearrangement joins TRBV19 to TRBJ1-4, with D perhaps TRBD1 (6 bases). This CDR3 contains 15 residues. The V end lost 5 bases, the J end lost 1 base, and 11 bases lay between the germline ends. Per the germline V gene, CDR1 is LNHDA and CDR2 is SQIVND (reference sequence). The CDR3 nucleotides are TGTGCCAGTAGTGCCGCAGGGGTAACTAATGAAAAACTGTTTTTT. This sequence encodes CASSAAGVTNEKLFF. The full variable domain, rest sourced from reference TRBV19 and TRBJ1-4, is DGGITQSPKYLFRKEGQNVTLSCEQNLNHDAMYWYRQDPGQGLRLIYYSQIVNDFQKGDIAEGYSVSREKKESFPLTVTSAQKNPTAFYLCASSAAGVTNEKLFFGSGTQLSVL.

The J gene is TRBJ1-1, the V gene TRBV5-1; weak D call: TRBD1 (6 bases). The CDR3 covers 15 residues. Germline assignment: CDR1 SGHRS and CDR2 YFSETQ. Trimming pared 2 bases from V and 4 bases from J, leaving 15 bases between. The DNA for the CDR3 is TGCGCCAGCAGCTTTACAGGGATCGGAGGCACTGAAGCTTTCTTT. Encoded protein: CASSFTGIGGTEAFF. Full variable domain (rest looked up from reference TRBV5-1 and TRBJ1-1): KAGVTQTPRYLIKTRGQQVTLSCSPISGHRSVSWYQQTPGQGLQFLFEYFSETQRNKGNFPGRFSGRQFSNSRSEMNVSTLELGDSALYLCASSFTGIGGTEAFFGQGTRLTVV.

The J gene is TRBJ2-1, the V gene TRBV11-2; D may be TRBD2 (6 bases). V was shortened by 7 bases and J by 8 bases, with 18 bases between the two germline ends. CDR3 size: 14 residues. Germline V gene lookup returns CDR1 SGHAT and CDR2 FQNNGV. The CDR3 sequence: CASTVNRLGYEQFF. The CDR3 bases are TGTGCCAGCACCGTGAACCGACTAGGCTATGAGCAGTTCTTC. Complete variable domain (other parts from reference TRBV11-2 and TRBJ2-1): EAGVAQSPRYKIIEKRQSVAFWCNPISGHATLYWYQQILGQGPKLLIQFQNNGVVDDSQLPKDRFSAERLKGVDSTLKIQPAKLEDSAVYLCASTVNRLGYEQFFGPGTRLTVL.

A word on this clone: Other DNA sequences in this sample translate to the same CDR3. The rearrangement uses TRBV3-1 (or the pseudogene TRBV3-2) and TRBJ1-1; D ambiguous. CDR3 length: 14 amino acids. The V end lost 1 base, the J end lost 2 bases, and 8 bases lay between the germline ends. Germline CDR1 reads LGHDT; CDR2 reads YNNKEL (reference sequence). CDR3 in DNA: TGTGCCAGCAGCCAAGGGAGTCTTAACACTGAAGCTTTCTTT. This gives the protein CASSQGSLNTEAFF.

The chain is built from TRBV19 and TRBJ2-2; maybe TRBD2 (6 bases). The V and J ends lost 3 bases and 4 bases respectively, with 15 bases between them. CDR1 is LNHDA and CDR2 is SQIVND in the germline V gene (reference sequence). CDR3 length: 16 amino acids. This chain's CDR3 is CASSMFLGGSTGELFF. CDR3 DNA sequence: TGTGCCAGTAGTATGTTCTTGGGAGGTAGCACCGGGGAGCTGTTTTTT.

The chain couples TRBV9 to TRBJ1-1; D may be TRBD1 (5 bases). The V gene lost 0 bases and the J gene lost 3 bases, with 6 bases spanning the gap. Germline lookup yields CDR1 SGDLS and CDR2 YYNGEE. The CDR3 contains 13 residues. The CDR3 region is CASSVGQYTEAFF. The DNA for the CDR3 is TGTGCCAGCAGCGTAGGACAGTACACTGAAGCTTTCTTT.

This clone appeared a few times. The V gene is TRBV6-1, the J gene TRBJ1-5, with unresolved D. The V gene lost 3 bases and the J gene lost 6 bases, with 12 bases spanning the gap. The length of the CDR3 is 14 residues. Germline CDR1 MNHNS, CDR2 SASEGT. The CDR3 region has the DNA TGTGCCAGCAGTGAGGGAGGTCCCGTTCAGCCCCAGCATTTT. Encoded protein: CASSEGGPVQPQHF.